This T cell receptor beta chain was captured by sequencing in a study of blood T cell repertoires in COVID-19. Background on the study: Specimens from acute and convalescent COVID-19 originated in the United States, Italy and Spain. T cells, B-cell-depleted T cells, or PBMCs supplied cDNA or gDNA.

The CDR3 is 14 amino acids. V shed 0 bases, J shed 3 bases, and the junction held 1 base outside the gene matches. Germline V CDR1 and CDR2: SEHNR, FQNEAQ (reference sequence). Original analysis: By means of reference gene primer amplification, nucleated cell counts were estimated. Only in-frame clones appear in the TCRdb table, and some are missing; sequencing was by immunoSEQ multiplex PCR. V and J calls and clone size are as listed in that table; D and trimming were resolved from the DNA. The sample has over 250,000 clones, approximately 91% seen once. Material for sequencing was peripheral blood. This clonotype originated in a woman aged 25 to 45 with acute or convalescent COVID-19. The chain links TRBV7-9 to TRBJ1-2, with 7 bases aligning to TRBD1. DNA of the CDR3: TGTGCCAGCAGCTTAGCAACAGGGGACTATGGCTACACCTTC. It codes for CASSLATGDYGYTF.